The present entry profiles one T cell receptor beta chain with its context. The antigen is undetermined. This sample is drawn from a study of molecular identifiers for immune sequencing clone quantification. Previously described methods with listed TCR primers produced the bulk TCR libraries. MiXCR, run by TCRdb on the PCR reads, gives a single entry per CDR3 protein. This sample has roughly 100,000 distinct CDR3 sequences, with about 32% found just once. The ends were cut back, 0 bases at V and 6 bases at J, with 9 bases in the middle. This CDR3 contains 13 residues. Germline CDR1 reads LGHNA; CDR2 reads YSLEER. General study points: More than 98% of effector molecules, versus under 1% of naive-cell molecules, belonged to clones above 20 RNA copies.

Sorting captured naive CD8 T cells as CD8+CD4-CCR7+CD45RA+. The rearrangement links TRBV4-3 to TRBJ2-7, with D uncertain. The sequence was collected from a human donor in good health. Some libraries in this study had Jurkat cell RNA spiked in. Specimen: naive CD8+ T cells from blood, with Jurkat cell RNA spiked in. As to subset: FACS-sorted CD8+CD4-CCR7+CD45RA+ naive T cells. The CDR3 sequence is CASSQDLDSEQYF. The CDR3 DNA reads TGCGCCAGCAGCCAAGATTTGGATAGCGAGCAGTACTTC.